This TCR beta chain was found in a study of T cell repertoires in cytomegalovirus infection. Study overall: Public TCR beta signatures were indicative of both CMV infection and a matching HLA type.

Study findings and constraints: CMV-specific HLA-C-restricted TCR beta clonotypes dominated the ex vivo response.

The CDR3 has 14 residues. V gave up 8 bases and J gave up 4 bases, with 15 bases separating them. TCRdb reprocessed the reads via MiXCR and lists one record per CDR3 protein. The sample shows some 180,000 distinct CDR3 sequences, about a sixth of them seen only once. This clonotype was counted a few times. What it recognizes is unknown. This receptor was obtained from a human donor in good health (CMV status not recorded). Some clones in this sample may be carry-over from other donors' samples. V and J are TRBV12-3 or TRBV12-4 and TRBJ1-5; possibly TRBD1 for D (6 bases). The sequenced material came from CD8+ T cells from PBMCs. CDR3 DNA sequence: TGTGCCAGCTGGTTACAGGGTTCGAATCAGCCCCAGCATTTT. This sequence encodes CASWLQGSNQPQHF.